The 27 T cell receptor beta chains reported below all come from one sample, sequenced in a study of cytomegalovirus exposure and HLA in healthy donors. This PCR relied on a set of 60 Vbeta primers and 13 Jbeta primers. The method was immunoSEQ multiplex PCR; TCRdb's version includes in-frame clones alone and lacks a portion of them. Counted here are about 78,000 clones, more than 75% occurring once; the ten biggest clones make up roughly 25%. The sample comprised PBMCs. The receptors were gathered from a woman aged 45-65 years in good health and CMV-seropositive.

This clone was seen a single time. V is TRBV4-2 and J is TRBJ2-2, with D possibly being TRBD2 (6 bases). V was shortened by 0 bases and J by 1 base, with 15 bases between the two germline ends. CDR3 size: 18 residues. Germline CDR1 and CDR2: LGHNA and YNFKEQ. The CDR3 DNA reads as TGTGCCAGCAGCCAAGATCTGAGTATTAGCGGGAACACCGGGGAGCTGTTTTTT. This gives the protein CASSQDLSISGNTGELFF.

The chain couples TRBV7-9 to TRBJ1-3, with TRBD1 matching 9 bases. Germline loops: CDR1 SEHNR, CDR2 FQNEAQ (reference sequence). This CDR3 spans 15 amino acids. V lost 5 bases, J lost 8 bases, and 10 bases stayed unmatched. In nucleotides, the CDR3 is TGTGCCAGCAGCCGGAGCCGGGACAGGGCCGACACCATATATTTT. Translated, it gives CASSRSRDRADTIYF.

This clone was picked up one time. The chain has TRBV11-2 and TRBJ1-1; no clear D gene. The V gene's germline CDR1 is SGHAT and CDR2 FQNNGV. The CDR3 has 13 residues. The V end was cut by 0 bases, the J end by 6 bases, with 8 bases between. The CDR3 is CASSLELLAEAFF. DNA of the CDR3: TGTGCCAGCAGCTTAGAATTGTTAGCTGAAGCTTTCTTT.

This chain links TRBV6-6 with TRBJ2-6; maybe TRBD1 (5 bases). CDR1 MNHNY and CDR2 SVGAGI come from the germline V gene (reference sequence). The CDR3 extends over 15 amino acids. V lost 6 bases, J lost 2 bases, and 11 bases lay in between. Here the CDR3 DNA reads TGTGCCAGCAGCCACAGGTCCGCTGGGGCCAACGTCCTGACTTTC. Protein sequence: CASSHRSAGANVLTF.

The chain carries TRBV19 and TRBJ1-1; 8 bases agree with TRBD1. This CDR3 is built from 16 residues. CDR1 is LNHDA, CDR2 SQIVND, per germline (reference sequence). The ends lost 7 bases at V and 4 bases at J; junction bases unmatched: 14. CDR3 DNA sequence: TGTGCCAGTACTGATGACAGGGGATGGAGGGGCACTGAAGCTTTCTTT. Its translation is CASTDDRGWRGTEAFF.

The gene calls are TRBV10-2 and TRBJ2-1; D possibly corresponds to TRBD2 (6 bases). This CDR3 spans 14 amino acids. CDR1 and CDR2 (germline): WSHSY, SAAADI. With 8 bases removed from V and 9 bases from J, the gap between germline ends came to 20 bases. Here the CDR3 reads CASSPGRTTSEQFF. The CDR3 DNA follows: TGCGCCAGCTCCCCGGGGAGGACTACTAGTGAGCAGTTCTTC.

This chain's CDR3 is CASNPGGETQYF. The CDR3 bases are TGTGCCAGCAATCCGGGGGGGGAGACCCAGTACTTC. This chain connects TRBV14 to TRBJ2-5, with 8 nucleotides matching TRBD2. This CDR3 has 12 residues. V lost 7 bases, J lost 5 bases, and 3 bases stayed unmatched. Looked up from germline, CDR1 is SGHDN and CDR2 is FVKESK. The entire variable domain, with the rest obtained from reference TRBV14 and TRBJ2-5, is as follows: EAGVTQFPSHSVIEKGQTVTLRCDPISGHDNLYWYRRVMGKEIKFLLHFVKESKQDESGMPNNRFLAERTGGTYSTLKVQPAELEDSGVYFCASNPGGETQYFGPGTRLLVL.

The chain joins TRBV5-1 to TRBJ2-5; TRBD1 might be the D (6 bases). The CDR3 covers 14 residues. Between the trimmed V and J ends, which lost 4 bases and 1 base, there was a span of 11 bases. CDR1 and CDR2 (germline): SGHRS, YFSETQ. DNA for the CDR3: TGCGCCAGCAGCGTGGACAGTCCCCAAGAGACCCAGTACTTC. Amino acids: CASSVDSPQETQYF. Using reference TRBV5-1 and TRBJ2-5 for the parts outside the CDR3, the full variable domain is KAGVTQTPRYLIKTRGQQVTLSCSPISGHRSVSWYQQTPGQGLQFLFEYFSETQRNKGNFPGRFSGRQFSNSRSEMNVSTLELGDSALYLCASSVDSPQETQYFGPGTRLLVL.

This chain uses TRBV6-1 with TRBJ2-7; 13 nucleotides line up with TRBD2. CDR3 size: 15 residues. The J segment lost 6 bases and the V segment lost 6 bases, leaving 8 bases of the junction unmatched. Germline CDR1 MNHNS, CDR2 SASEGT. CDR3: CASSLTSGGLFEQYF. The CDR3 DNA reads as TGTGCCAGCAGCCTGACTAGCGGGGGGCTTTTCGAGCAGTACTTC.

The chain is built from TRBV14 and TRBJ1-5; the D gene is possibly TRBD1 (6 bases). The V gene lost 4 bases and the J gene lost 7 bases, with 11 bases spanning the gap. In germline, CDR1 is SGHDN, CDR2 FVKESK. CDR3 length: 13 amino acids. CDR3 DNA: TGTGCCAGCAGCCGCGGGGGGCTGCAGCCCCAGCATTTT. Amino acid sequence: CASSRGGLQPQHF. Together with reference TRBV14 and TRBJ1-5, the CDR3 gives the full variable domain: EAGVTQFPSHSVIEKGQTVTLRCDPISGHDNLYWYRRVMGKEIKFLLHFVKESKQDESGMPNNRFLAERTGGTYSTLKVQPAELEDSGVYFCASSRGGLQPQHFGDGTRLSIL.

The chain has TRBV19 and TRBJ2-1, with 8 bases that match TRBD1. The J segment lost 6 bases and the V segment lost 7 bases, leaving 5 bases of the junction unmatched. The CDR3 runs 13 residues. Per germline, CDR1 LNHDA and CDR2 SQIVND (reference sequence). The CDR3 sequence is CASTTGAINEQFF. In nucleotides, the CDR3 is TGTGCCAGTACGACAGGGGCAATCAATGAGCAGTTCTTC. The whole variable domain, filled in from reference TRBV19 and TRBJ2-1, reads DGGITQSPKYLFRKEGQNVTLSCEQNLNHDAMYWYRQDPGQGLRLIYYSQIVNDFQKGDIAEGYSVSREKKESFPLTVTSAQKNPTAFYLCASTTGAINEQFFGPGTRLTVL.

V is TRBV5-4 and J is TRBJ2-3; maybe TRBD2 (5 bases). Germline assignment: CDR1 SGHNT and CDR2 YYREEE (reference sequence). V shed 3 bases and J shed 2 bases, with 13 bases lying between them. The CDR3 length is 15 residues. The CDR3 spells CASSSPSSSTDTQYF. The CDR3 DNA reads TGTGCCAGCAGCTCCCCTAGCTCTTCCACAGATACGCAGTATTTT.

J is TRBJ2-1 and V is TRBV5-1, with 9 bases identical to TRBD1. Trimming cost V 3 bases and J 10 bases; bases outside gene matches: 8. The CDR3 has 14 residues. In germline, CDR1 is SGHRS, CDR2 YFSETQ. The CDR3 here is CASSSGQGIEEQFF. The CDR3 bases are TGCGCCAGCAGCTCGGGACAGGGAATTGAGGAGCAGTTCTTC.

CDR3 in DNA: TGTGCCAGCAGTGGGGCCCGCGGGGCTGAAGCTTTCTTT. This sequence encodes CASSGARGAEAFF. The V call is TRBV2, the J call TRBJ1-1; no reliable D call. CDR1 SNHLY and CDR2 FYNNEI come from the germline V gene. This CDR3 contains 13 residues. Trimming removed 4 bases at V and 6 bases at J, with 12 bases between.

The rearrangement joins TRBV27 to TRBJ1-6, with D perhaps TRBD1 (6 bases). Trimming shortened V by 6 bases and J by 10 bases, and 16 bases separated the two germline ends. CDR1 is MNHEY, CDR2 SMNVEV, per germline (reference sequence). CDR3 length equals 14 residues. The CDR3: CASRRLGGESPLHF. The CDR3 DNA is TGTGCCAGCAGGAGACTAGGGGGGGAATCACCCCTCCACTTT.

The chain recombines TRBV6-1 with TRBJ1-1; D perhaps matches TRBD1 (5 bases). The CDR3 has 17 amino acids. With 2 bases removed from V and 1 base from J, the gap between germline ends came to 17 bases. In germline, CDR1 is MNHNS, CDR2 SASEGT. CDR3 residues: CASSEFLVGETNTEAFF. The DNA of the CDR3 is TGTGCCAGCAGTGAATTTTTGGTAGGGGAAACGAACACTGAAGCTTTCTTT.

This chain uses TRBV5-1 with TRBJ2-5, with D perhaps matching TRBD1 (6 bases). Trimming took 2 bases from V and 5 from J, leaving 19 bases between them. Germline lookup yields CDR1 SGHRS and CDR2 YFSETQ. The CDR3 length is 16 residues. In nucleotides, the CDR3 is TGCGCCAGCAGCTTCCAACCGGACAGCCCGGGGGAGACCCAGTACTTC. Its translation: CASSFQPDSPGETQYF.

This clone was seen a single time. The identical CDR3 is also encoded by other nucleotide sequences in the sample. The chain combines TRBV18 with TRBJ2-1, with 7 bases that match TRBD2. V shed 6 bases, J shed 0 bases, and the junction held 5 bases outside the gene matches. Germline V gene sequence: CDR1 KGHSH, CDR2 LQKENI. CDR3 size: 15 residues. The CDR3 coding sequence is TGTGCCAGCTCCCCTAGCGGTAGCTCCTACAATGAGCAGTTCTTC. Amino acid sequence: CASSPSGSSYNEQFF. Full variable domain (outside the CDR3, taken from reference TRBV18 and TRBJ2-1): NAGVMQNPRHLVRRRGQEARLRCSPMKGHSHVYWYRQLPEEGLKFMVYLQKENIIDESGMPKERFSAEFPKEGPSILRIQQVVRGDSAAYFCASSPSGSSYNEQFFGPGTRLTVL.

This clone was observed a few times. The chain couples TRBV7-2 to TRBJ2-3, with 9 bases that match TRBD2. CDR3 length: 19 residues. The V gene's germline CDR1 is SGHTA and CDR2 FQGNSA. V gave up 3 bases and J gave up 5 bases; unmatched junction bases: 18. The CDR3 DNA reads as TGTGCCAGCAGCTTTCTGGGGCGCAGAGCGGGAGGCCGAGGAGATACGCAGTATTTT. This translates into CASSFLGRRAGGRGDTQYF. The variable domain in full, completed from reference TRBV7-2 and TRBJ2-3, reads GAGVSQSPSNKVTEKGKDVELRCDPISGHTALYWYRQSLGQGLEFLIYFQGNSAPDKSGLPSDRFSAERTGGSVSTLTIQRTQQEDSAVYLCASSFLGRRAGGRGDTQYFGPGTRLTVL.

V is TRBV5-1 and J is TRBJ2-7; 7 bases are shared with TRBD2. The CDR3 contains 15 residues. V lost 4 bases and J lost 5; bases outside the gene matches: 12. CDR1 is SGHRS, CDR2 YFSETQ, per germline. The CDR3 spells CASSPDLAAYNEQYV. CDR3 coding DNA: TGCGCCAGCAGCCCGGATCTAGCGGCTTACAACGAGCAGTACGTC.

The chain employs TRBV5-1 and TRBJ2-7; 9 bases align to TRBD2. CDR3 length equals 14 residues. V dropped 3 bases and J dropped 5; count of bases not matched to a gene: 6. Germline V CDR1 and CDR2: SGHRS, YFSETQ. This CDR3 is CASSWSGGPDEQYF. CDR3 coding DNA: TGCGCCAGCAGCTGGAGCGGGGGGCCTGACGAGCAGTACTTC.

The V gene is TRBV27, the J gene TRBJ2-3, with D possibly TRBD1 on 6 matching bases. The CDR3 is made up of 13 amino acids. V lost 10 bases to trimming and J lost 3 bases, with 14 bases between them. In germline, CDR1 is MNHEY, CDR2 SMNVEV (reference sequence). CDR3 coding DNA: TGTGCCACCCAAGGGGGTGGAACAGATACGCAGTATTTT. It yields the protein CATQGGGTDTQYF.

The CDR3 loop reads CASRADRSTYNEQFF. In DNA form, the CDR3 reads TGTGCCAGTAGGGCGGACAGGAGTACCTACAATGAGCAGTTCTTC. The rearrangement uses TRBV19 and TRBJ2-1, with TRBD1 identical over 7 bases. Trimming took 6 bases from V and 2 from J; bases not matched to a gene: 7. Germline values: CDR1 LNHDA, CDR2 SQIVND (reference sequence). The CDR3 covers 15 residues.

This clone has just a few counts. The CDR3 reads CASSEAGDSYNEQFF. The CDR3 nucleotides read TGTGCCAGCAGTGAGGCAGGGGACTCCTACAATGAGCAGTTCTTC. The chain joins TRBV6-4 to TRBJ2-1, with D possibly TRBD1 on 6 matching bases. The CDR3 is 15 residues long. Per germline, CDR1 MRHNA and CDR2 SNTAGT. Trimming removed 3 bases at V and 0 bases at J, with 9 bases between.

The genes are TRBV19 and TRBJ2-1; 7 bases line up with TRBD2. V trimming: 5 bases; J trimming: 9 bases; junction bases outside the gene matches: 4. Germline V CDR1 and CDR2: LNHDA, SQIVND (reference sequence). The CDR3 spans 12 residues. The CDR3 DNA is TGTGCCAGTAGTCCTACTAGCGCTGAGCAGTTCTTC. The encoded protein is CASSPTSAEQFF.

The genes are TRBV9 and TRBJ2-7, with D maybe TRBD2 (5 bases). V was clipped by 0 bases and J by 5 bases, with 12 bases between them. Germline V gives CDR1 SGDLS, CDR2 YYNGEE. CDR3 length: 14 residues. DNA for the CDR3: TGTGCCAGCAGCGTAGCTCGGGAAGCCCACGAGCAGTACTTC. Protein product: CASSVAREAHEQYF.

The chain carries TRBV11-1 and TRBJ2-1; D might be TRBD1 (6 bases). Trimming removed 4 bases at V and 0 bases at J, with 16 bases between. The CDR3 is 17 amino acids. The germline gives CDR1 SGHAT, CDR2 FQDESV (reference sequence). The CDR3 sequence: CASSSQTGLSSYNEQFF. Here the CDR3 DNA reads TGTGCCAGCAGCTCCCAGACAGGACTCAGCTCCTACAATGAGCAGTTCTTC.